This paragraph reports one T cell receptor beta chain. This clonotype was seen at least ten times. Its antigen target is currently unknown. No qualities accompany the bases; no much larger clone lies one base away. The data were taken from a study of breast tumors, draining lymph nodes, adjacent tissues (dated by TCRdb to the mid-2010s). A note on the overall study: In breast cancer patients, the study compared the TCR beta repertoires of tumor, adjacent nontumor tissue and axillary lymph nodes. In human breast cancer, the study set out to assess how tumor, surrounding tissue and draining lymph node repertoires relate to one another and whether T cells might be exchanged between them. What the study reported, not specific to this receptor: Tumor T-cell repertoires showed less diversity than lymph node repertoires and more diversity than nontumor tissue repertoires, and tumor T-cell repertoires showed preferential V and J gene usage. A scenario in which most tumor T cells derive from the lymph node and then expand within tumor tissue was judged to be consistent with the data. The conclusion that tumor T cells originate in lymph nodes was framed as consistent with a hypothesis rather than directly demonstrated. In luminal-like breast cancer, tumor and nontumor tissue repertoires resembled each other significantly more than in basal-like breast cancer.

The germline V gene gives CDR1 as SGHDT and CDR2 as YYEEEE. V loses 0 bases, J loses 1 base, and the germline ends lie 10 bases apart. From the cysteine through the phenylalanine, the CDR3 covers 15 amino acids. Left in the record is the CDR3 DNA by itself, 45 bases read in frame from the first base. TCRdb lists the instrument as Illumina HiSeq 2000. TCR beta chain libraries were generated by multiplex PCR amplification. The amplified TCR beta chain products were analyzed by high-throughput sequencing. TCRdb ran its own pipeline on the public reads, namely fastp trimming at Q25 and MiXCR clone calling, and kept in-frame beta chains. Entries are consolidated by CDR3 protein sequence, retaining the most common genes and DNA. This sample gives roughly 70,000 distinct CDR3 sequences in total; around two fifths of them show up just once. The ten top clones hold about 8.4% of the sample.

The receptor's source is a female donor with breast cancer. Some clones in this sample may be carry-over from other donors' samples. The sequence joins TRBV5-6 to TRBJ2-5; too little of a D gene remains to name it. Sequencing was performed on breast tumor tissue. The encoded CDR3 is CASSLEGPGQETQYF. The sequenced DNA is TGTGCCAGCAGCTTGGAGGGTCCGGGCCAAGAGACCCAGTACTTC.